The TCR beta chain described here comes from a study of T-cell reconstitution after alpha-beta-depleted transplantation in children. Comment on this clonotype: Its antigen is undetermined.

Unique molecular identifiers were incorporated when the TCRbeta library was constructed. TCRdb called the PCR reads again in MiXCR, with one record for every CDR3 protein. Counted here are about a million distinct CDR3 sequences, around 30% occurring once; the ten biggest clones make up roughly 30%. The CDR3 consists of 14 residues. CDR1 and CDR2 from the germline V gene are DFQATT and SNEGSKA (reference sequence). The germline V and J ends were trimmed by 2 bases and 3 bases, with 10 bases remaining between them. Notes on the study in general: Among T cells one year after transplant, newly produced cells accounted for most counts and diversity. About two months after transplant, alpha-beta T cells reportedly came from several hundred expanded graft clones. Some patients owed their high day-60 TCRbeta diversity to surviving recipient T cells and thymic progenitors.

This sample comprised PBMCs, mostly from graft donor cells, obtained 360 days after TCRalphabeta/CD19-depleted stem cell transplant. This chain links TRBV20-1 with TRBJ2-2, with D maybe TRBD2 (6 bases). The receptor was isolated from a boy under three years old who had a stem cell transplant for SCID, so the T cells may come from the graft donor. The CDR3 spells CSARSGEHTGELFF. Here the CDR3 DNA reads TGCAGTGCTAGATCGGGGGAGCACACCGGGGAGCTGTTTTTT.